The text below deals with one TCR beta chain. Its target antigen remains unknown. Base qualities were left out, and no much larger clone turns up one base away. A distance of 19 bases separates the germline ends of V and J, which lose 5 bases and 6 bases respectively. The CDR3 goes from the cysteine to the phenylalanine over 15 residues. Only the CDR3 part of the read is kept: 45 bases, read in frame from the first base. Via the germline V gene, CDR1 is SGHNT and CDR2 YENEEA. This entry belongs to a study of CD8 T cells in Susac syndrome (dated by TCRdb to between 2017 and 2020). General notes on the study: Whether CD8+ T cell activation and differentiation in Susac syndrome was antigen driven was tested using repertoire sequencing. What the study reported, not specific to this receptor: The number of individuals in the TCR sequencing and HLA analysis was acknowledged as relatively small.

Peripheral blood CD8+ and CD4+ T cells from healthy donors, Susac syndrome patients and multiple sclerosis patients were profiled by high-throughput TCR beta sequencing. Multiple sclerosis controls were treatment-naive patients with stable or active relapsing-remitting disease fulfilling revised McDonald criteria. Bulk CD8+ and CD4+ T cells were purified by magnetic negative isolation, whereas CD8+ TEMRA cells were enriched by FACS. Blood was collected in EDTA tubes and processed within 24 hours, with PBMCs isolated through density gradient centrifugation. PBMCs intended for TCR sequencing were frozen in liquid nitrogen and were later thawed in a 37 degrees C water bath. The sorted or isolated CD4+, CD8+ and CD8+ TEMRA cells had a purity of 90% or higher. RNA was extracted using the RNeasy kit, and about 0.5 to 1 ug of the RNA was reverse transcribed with random hexamers. The immunoSEQ multiplex PCR assay, covering 54 Vbeta and 13 Jbeta segments, was used to amplify TCR beta CDR3 regions. Bias from PCR amplification was corrected by using a synthetic template baseline for primer optimization and for computational correction. The original methods were these. Reads were annotated to V, D and J genes according to IMGT and were analyzed with immunoSEQ Analyzer, with only productive sequences retained. To calculate clonality, Shannon entropy was normalized by log2 of the number of productive unique sequences and then subtracted from one. For each patient and control, public and private clones were evaluated among the 100 most prevalent clones. Clones were defined as Susac-specific if absent from the healthy and MS cohorts, from approximately 1,100 published viral clones and from other ImmuneACCESS disease sequences. Using fastp trimming at Q25 and MiXCR clonotype assembly, TCRdb reanalyzed the public sequencing data and kept in-frame beta chains. When rows share a CDR3 protein, they turn into one entry using the most common DNA and genes. For this entry, the V and J calls and clone size follow TCRdb and not the study's own pipeline. This sample has about 120,000 distinct CDR3 sequences in its table, and 85% to 95% of those were observed once. Just under 0.095% of the sample is held by the ten biggest clonotypes.

The clonotype comes from a human donor with multiple sclerosis. The chain employs TRBV11-3 and TRBJ1-2, with an unclear D gene assignment. The sequenced sample was CD4+ T cells from PBMCs. The nucleotides read TGTGCCAGCAGCACAAGGACCCTCACGGCTGATGGCTACACCTTC. Its product reads: CASSTRTLTADGYTF.